The present entry profiles one T cell receptor beta chain with its context. Its recognized antigen is unknown. Per-base qualities were not stored, and no clone one base away is much larger. Donors were approximately 42 systemically healthy Caucasian individuals from Russia aged 6 to 90 years. Approximately 9.3 milliliters of peripheral blood were collected from each donor into EDTA-treated Vacutainer tubes. Ficoll-Paque density-gradient centrifugation was used to isolate PBMCs, with at least 6.5 million per sample. Total RNA was extracted from PBMCs with Trizol reagent, with at least 5 micrograms obtained per sample. Naive CD45RAhigh/CD27high T cell percentages were measured by flow cytometry on a PBMC aliquot from every donor. The library came from 5' RACE. The second PCR ran for about 7 to 11 cycles and used a J-beta primer mix along with a sample-barcoded 5' primer. Each TCR beta cDNA molecule received a unique molecular identifier from a template-switch 5' adaptor carrying 12 random nucleotides. Each sample yielded at least 2.5 million CDR3-containing paired-end reads. The Mint cDNA synthesis kit, primed by a TRBC-specific oligonucleotide, was used to synthesize first-strand cDNA from all RNA. After uracil-DNA glycosylase treatment, a first 18-cycle PCR used universal primers M1SS and BC2_uni_R on all cDNA. The original methods were these. Each sample was normalized by randomly selecting 1 million high-quality reads, each carrying a distinct molecular identifier. Reads with shared molecular identifiers were discarded instead of being binned into consensus sequences. MiTCR, set to a Q25 quality threshold and the strictest error-elimination algorithm, was used for CDR3 identification, clonotype clustering and error correction. Lower-bound total TCR beta diversity was estimated with a nonparametric unseen species model using Euler transformation. TCRdb applied fastp at Q25 and MiXCR to the public reads, then kept only in-frame beta chains. Every distinct CDR3 protein forms one entry, paired with its most common genes and DNA. The V and J calls come from TCRdb's annotation, not from the publication. The sample table records approximately 2,000,000 distinct CDR3 sequences; around 40% of these occur just once. The top ten hold 23% of the sample.

This record belongs to a study of blood T cells in healthy people across ages (dated by TCRdb to the mid-2010s). Regarding the complete study: In model experiments, template switching captured about one uniquely barcoded TCR beta cDNA molecule for every two T cells. Age-related changes in TCR beta repertoire diversity were measured in the study by deep sequencing normalized with unique cDNA molecular identifiers. Four age groups were formed from the donors: young (average roughly 16 years), middle-aged (approximately 40), aged (roughly 56) and long-lived (around 80). The study analyzed two additional independent replicas of 1 million unique cDNA reads from the same blood draw for two donors, one aged 18 to 29 and one aged 80 or older. Donors of different ages were randomly distributed across sequencing lanes to avoid experimental bias.

Per the germline V gene, SGHRS is the CDR1 and YFSETQ is the CDR2. The cysteine opens and the phenylalanine closes a CDR3 of 14 amino acids. Only the CDR3 DNA is retained, 42 bases long and in frame from the first base. V is pared back by 1 base and J by 4 bases, with 11 bases lying between the germline termini. The investigation overall reported the following: Because the CMV infection status of the donors was unknown, age-related changes in expanded clonotypes may potentially have been confounded. Observed TCR beta diversity per million T cells fell roughly linearly with age, and a significant reduction was already apparent by age around 40. Compared with the aged group, more naive CD4+ T cells, fewer expanded clones and increased TCR diversity were shown by the long-lived group, suggesting age selection. Since profiling was done on bulk unsorted PBMCs, naive and antigen-experienced compartments could not be conclusively compared. Total diversity estimates from one million sequenced T cells were considered lower bounds and underestimates. The percentage of naive T cells measured by flow cytometry correlated strongly with observed TCR beta diversity.

Sequences were obtained from blood. This TCR was sampled from a human donor in good health. The chain is assembled from TRBV5-1 and TRBJ1-2, and possibly TRBD1, on 5 matching bases. The CDR3 loop reads CASSLRGPSYGYTF. The DNA sequence is as follows: TGCGCCAGCAGCTTGAGGGGACCGAGCTATGGCTACACCTTC.